This T cell receptor beta chain stems from a study of patients and donors after allogeneic stem cell transplantation. CDR1 SGHDT and CDR2 YYEEEE come from the germline V gene. Trimming shortened V by 4 bases and J by 1 base, and 10 bases separated the two germline ends. CDR3 length: 14 residues. TCRdb reprocessed the RT-PCR reads via MiXCR and lists one record per CDR3 protein. Of under 200,000 distinct CDR3 sequences detected, around 28% appear once; the ten largest clones hold around 3.3%. Sequencing was carried out using blood, either unsorted or a sorted T cell fraction (not recorded which). This sequence was found in a human donor who was either an allogeneic HSCT recipient or a stem cell or donor lymphocyte infusion donor (not recorded which). It is not recorded whose cells these are; they may come from a transplant donor. The genes are TRBV5-6 and TRBJ2-3; D ambiguous. CDR3 protein: CASSAGRGTDTQYF. The CDR3 DNA is TGTGCCAGCAGCGCCGGACGGGGCACAGATACGCAGTATTTT.